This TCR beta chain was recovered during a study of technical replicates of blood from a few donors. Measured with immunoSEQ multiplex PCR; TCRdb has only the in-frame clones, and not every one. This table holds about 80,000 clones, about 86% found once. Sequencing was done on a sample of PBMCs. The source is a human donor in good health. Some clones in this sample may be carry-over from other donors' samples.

The CDR3 protein is CASRADRVGNQPQHF. The CDR3, as DNA: TGTGCCAGCAGGGCTGACAGGGTCGGCAATCAGCCCCAGCATTTT. The V call is TRBV6-5, the J call TRBJ1-5, with 7 bases aligning to TRBD1. CDR3 length: 15 amino acids. The junction had 7 bases not matched to a gene; V was cut back by 6 bases and J by 2 bases. Germline lookup yields CDR1 MNHEY and CDR2 SVGAGI.